The 11 T cell receptor beta chains presented below share a single source sample, sequenced in a study of OX40 agonist ivuxolimab in advanced cancers. Sequencing was performed with immunoSEQ multiplex PCR; in TCRdb, only in-frame clones are kept and a portion is missing. The data show tens of thousands of clones, 81% seen once. Sequenced here: CD4+ or CD8+ T cells sorted from blood, sampled in a trial of the OX40 agonist ivuxolimab. These TCRs come from an adult with an advanced solid tumor such as melanoma, head and neck, liver or kidney cancer.

The chain couples TRBV4-1 to TRBJ2-5, with a possible D match to TRBD2 (5 bases). This CDR3 has 13 amino acids. Germline V lookup: CDR1 MGHRA, CDR2 YSYEKL. V was trimmed by 1 base and J by 2 bases, leaving 5 bases between them. CDR3 protein: CASSQGLQETQYF. The CDR3 region has the DNA TGCGCCAGCAGCCAAGGACTACAAGAGACCCAGTACTTC.

The chain carries TRBV7-2 and TRBJ2-2; 7 bases agree with TRBD2. Germline loops: CDR1 SGHTA, CDR2 FQGNSA. J was trimmed by 1 base and V by 4 bases; bases with no gene match: 6. The CDR3 spans 16 residues. The chain's CDR3 is CASSWKTGGNTGELFF. DNA for the CDR3: TGTGCCAGCAGCTGGAAAACGGGAGGGAACACCGGGGAGCTGTTTTTT.

J is TRBJ2-3 and V is TRBV7-2, with 7 bases fitting TRBD2. V gave up 6 bases and J gave up 0 bases; unmatched junction bases: 9. Looked up from germline, CDR1 is SGHTA and CDR2 is FQGNSA. The CDR3 is 16 residues long. Here the CDR3 reads CASSLSGTLSTDTQYF. For the CDR3, the DNA is TGTGCCAGCAGTTTGAGCGGGACCCTTAGCACAGATACGCAGTATTTT. Using reference TRBV7-2 and TRBJ2-3 for the parts outside the CDR3, the full variable domain is GAGVSQSPSNKVTEKGKDVELRCDPISGHTALYWYRQSLGQGLEFLIYFQGNSAPDKSGLPSDRFSAERTGGSVSTLTIQRTQQEDSAVYLCASSLSGTLSTDTQYFGPGTRLTVL.

The table lists this clone with a few counts. The V call is TRBV10-3, the J call TRBJ2-7, with 8 nucleotides matching TRBD1. From germline, CDR1 is ENHRY and CDR2 SYGVKD. The junction had 8 bases not matched to a gene; V was cut back by 2 bases and J by 5 bases. This CDR3 is 15 amino acids long. DNA for the CDR3: TGTGCCATCAGTGAGCCGCAGGGGGCTTACCACGAGCAGTACTTC. It codes for CAISEPQGAYHEQYF.

The chain employs TRBV10-3 and TRBJ1-2, with D possibly TRBD1 on 5 matching bases. Deletions cut 0 bases from V and 4 bases from J, with 12 bases between. The CDR3 loop spans 15 amino acids. The V gene's germline CDR1 is ENHRY and CDR2 SYGVKD. The CDR3 reads CAISESSGRAYGYTF. The CDR3, as DNA: TGTGCCATCAGTGAGTCGAGCGGCAGGGCCTATGGCTACACCTTC.

This sequence joins TRBV27 and TRBJ2-7, with D tentatively TRBD1 (5 bases). From germline, CDR1 is MNHEY and CDR2 SMNVEV (reference sequence). The length of the CDR3 is 13 residues. V lost 2 bases, J lost 0 bases, and 5 bases lay in between. The CDR3 region is CASSLQGSYEQYF. The CDR3 nucleotides read TGTGCCAGCAGTTTACAGGGCTCCTACGAGCAGTACTTC.

The gene calls are TRBV6-1 and TRBJ2-1; 9 positions match TRBD1. The junction had 11 bases not matched to a gene; V was cut back by 6 bases and J by 8 bases. Germline values: CDR1 MNHNS, CDR2 SASEGT. The CDR3 covers 15 residues. The CDR3 nucleotides are TGTGCCAGCAGCGACAGGGGGAATTCGGTCGATGAGCAGTTCTTC. Protein sequence: CASSDRGNSVDEQFF.

V usage is TRBV27 and J usage is TRBJ2-7, with TRBD1 identical over 7 bases. This CDR3 has 13 residues. The germline CDR1 and CDR2 sequences are MNHEY and SMNVEV (reference sequence). V lost 5 bases, J lost 1 base, and 2 bases stayed unmatched. The CDR3 DNA is TGTGCCAGCAGTCGGACAGGTTCCTACGAGCAGTACTTC. It codes for CASSRTGSYEQYF.

V and J are TRBV5-4 and TRBJ2-7, with a tentative D call TRBD1 (6 bases). The CDR3 sequence is 14 residues long. The ends were cut back, 3 bases at V and 7 bases at J, with 17 bases in the middle. The germline gives CDR1 SGHNT, CDR2 YYREEE (reference sequence). CDR3 in amino acids: CASSSRDKGGEQYF. CDR3 DNA: TGTGCCAGCAGCTCGAGGGACAAGGGCGGGGAGCAGTACTTC.

The table lists this clone with a count of one. The rearrangement uses TRBV18 and TRBJ2-7; D might be TRBD2 (6 bases). The CDR3 has 13 residues. Germline V CDR1 and CDR2: KGHSH, LQKENI. Trimming stripped 3 bases from V and 7 bases from J, with 13 bases between. The CDR3 region is CASSPEGAGEQYF. CDR3 sequence (DNA): TGTGCCAGCTCACCTGAAGGGGCGGGGGAGCAGTACTTC.

The gene calls are TRBV5-1 and TRBJ1-1, with 9 bases matching TRBD1. Germline CDR1 and CDR2: SGHRS and YFSETQ. V shed 0 bases and J 11 bases; nucleotides not matched to a gene: 11. The CDR3 sequence is 15 residues long. The CDR3 DNA reads TGCGCCAGCAGCTTGGGGCCGGGACAGGGAGGAGAGGCTTTCTTT. Protein: CASSLGPGQGGEAFF.